The 4 T cell receptor beta chains listed next were all sequenced from one sample in a study of T cell repertoires in cytomegalovirus infection. TCRdb recomputed calls from the reads with MiXCR, one row per CDR3 protein. The table records more than 400,000 distinct CDR3 sequences, 26% of them present only once. Sample: PBMCs. Receptor source: a human donor in good health (CMV status not recorded). Some clones in this sample may be carry-over from other donors' samples.

The chain links TRBV4-3 to TRBJ1-6; D gene unclear. V gave up 1 base and J gave up 10 bases, with 17 bases separating them. Germline lookup yields CDR1 LGHNA and CDR2 YSLEER. The CDR3 totals 16 residues. The chain's CDR3 is CASSQARGSEWSPLHF. The CDR3 coding sequence is TGCGCCAGCAGCCAAGCGCGCGGGTCTGAGTGGTCACCCCTCCACTTT.

CDR3 sequence: CSVVKRQETQYF. CDR3 nucleotides: TGCAGCGTTGTTAAGCGACAAGAGACCCAGTACTTC. The rearrangement joins TRBV29-1 to TRBJ2-5, with D hard to call. The CDR3 has 12 amino acids. Germline V gene data show CDR1 as SQVTM and CDR2 as ANQGSEA. The V and J ends lost 4 bases and 2 bases respectively, with 8 bases between them.

At least ten counts were recorded for this clonotype. The chain joins TRBV7-2 to TRBJ1-5, with a weak D call TRBD1 (6 bases). Germline V CDR1 and CDR2: SGHTA, FQGNSA. The CDR3 is 16 amino acids. V lost 5 bases, J lost 2 bases, and 16 bases lay in between. CDR3 residues: CASSRDSNRGNQPQHF. The CDR3 coding sequence is TGTGCCAGCAGCCGGGATTCTAACAGGGGCAATCAGCCCCAGCATTTT.

This sequence joins TRBV12-3 or TRBV12-4 and TRBJ1-3, with a weak D call TRBD1 (6 bases). The V gene lost 6 bases and the J gene lost 4 bases, with 19 bases spanning the gap. The CDR3 runs 16 residues. This CDR3 is CASSASGVMGGNTIYF. The DNA of the CDR3 is TGTGCCAGCAGCGCCTCAGGGGTAATGGGAGGAAACACCATATATTTT.